This TCR beta chain was sequenced during a study of CD8+CD57+ T cells in acquired aplastic anemia. Study-wide context: An average of approximately 3.4 ug of DNA was obtained from sorted CD4+ and CD8+ cells.

An expansion of CD8+CD57+ cells by flow cytometry had been shown in patients chosen for sequencing. With no exception, the patients had severe acquired aplastic anemia. Patients had received no therapy at the time of blood sampling. Trimming removed 6 bases from V and 0 bases from J, with 10 bases in between. The CDR3 is made up of 14 amino acids. Looked up from germline, CDR1 is SGHVS and CDR2 is FNYEAQ. Concerning this clonotype: The antigen remains undetermined.

Overall study results and limits: Patients and healthy controls showed no significant CD8+ Simpson's diversity difference.

Profiling of TCR beta VDJ combinations and CDR3 sequences used genomic DNA as template. One entry per CDR3 protein, called by TCRdb with MiXCR from the reads. The sample holds some 200,000 distinct CDR3 sequences; approximately 60% are singletons and the top ten take roughly three fifths. Sequencing was performed on sorted CD4+, CD8+, or CD8+CD57+ T cells (not recorded which) from PBMCs. This TCR derives from a human donor with aplastic anemia. This chain uses TRBV7-6 with TRBJ2-3, with a tentative D call TRBD2 (6 bases). This CDR3 reads CASSQRESTDTQYF. CDR3 nucleotide sequence: TGTGCCAGCAGTCAACGGGAGAGCACAGATACGCAGTATTTT.